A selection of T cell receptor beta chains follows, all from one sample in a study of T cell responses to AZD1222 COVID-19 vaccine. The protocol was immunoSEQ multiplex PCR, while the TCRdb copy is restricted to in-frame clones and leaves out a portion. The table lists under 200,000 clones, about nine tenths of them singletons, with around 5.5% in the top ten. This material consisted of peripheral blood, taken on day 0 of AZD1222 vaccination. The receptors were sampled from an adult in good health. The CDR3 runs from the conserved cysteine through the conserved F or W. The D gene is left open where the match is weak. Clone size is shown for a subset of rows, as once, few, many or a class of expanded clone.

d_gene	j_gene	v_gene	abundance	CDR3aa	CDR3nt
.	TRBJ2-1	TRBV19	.	CASSIGHVRRINEQFF	TGTGCCAGTAGTATAGGACATGTTCGTCGAATCAATGAGCAGTTCTTC
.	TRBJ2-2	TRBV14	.	CASRPTNTGELFF	TGTGCCAGCAGACCCACGAACACCGGGGAGCTGTTTTTT
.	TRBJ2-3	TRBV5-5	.	CASSLEGTDHFTDTQYF	TGTGCCAGCAGCTTGGAAGGGACCGATCACTTCACAGATACGCAGTATTTT
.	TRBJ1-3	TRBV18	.	CASSPGIPRSGNTIYF	TGTGCCAGCTCACCGGGCATTCCCCGCTCTGGAAACACCATATATTTT
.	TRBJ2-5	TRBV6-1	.	CASSEPGPETQYF	TGTGCCAGCAGTGAACCCGGGCCCGAGACCCAGTACTTC
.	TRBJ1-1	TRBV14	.	CASSQVNGRNTEAFF	TGTGCCAGCAGCCAAGTCAACGGAAGGAACACTGAAGCTTTCTTT
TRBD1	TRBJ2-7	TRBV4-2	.	CASSQEGTGPTYEQYF	TGTGCCAGCAGCCAAGAAGGGACAGGGCCAACCTACGAGCAGTACTTC
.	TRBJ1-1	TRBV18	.	CASSPDRMNTEAFF	TGTGCCAGCTCACCGGACAGAATGAACACTGAAGCTTTCTTT
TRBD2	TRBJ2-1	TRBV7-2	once	CASSPRTSDYNEQFF	TGTGCCAGCAGCCCCCGGACTAGCGACTACAATGAGCAGTTCTTC
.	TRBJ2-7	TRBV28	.	CASKGRLHTYEQYF	TGTGCCAGCAAAGGCAGACTACATACCTACGAGCAGTACTTC
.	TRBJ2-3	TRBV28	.	CASTLTPTDTQYF	TGTGCCAGCACCTTGACACCCACAGATACGCAGTATTTT
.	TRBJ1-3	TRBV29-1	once	CSVEGRGNTIYF	TGCAGCGTTGAGGGTCGGGGAAACACCATATATTTT
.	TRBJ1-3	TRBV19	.	CASSISRDAGNTIYF	TGTGCCAGTAGTATCTCTCGGGACGCTGGAAACACCATATATTTT
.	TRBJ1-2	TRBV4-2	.	CASSQAGVDGYTF	TGTGCCAGCAGCCAAGCAGGGGTGGATGGCTACACCTTC
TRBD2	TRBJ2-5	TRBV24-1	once	CATSDGRATSGPPTQYF	TGTGCCACCAGTGATGGTCGCGCGACTAGCGGGCCTCCGACCCAGTACTTC
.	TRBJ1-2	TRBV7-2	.	CASSLGLAGANYGYTF	TGTGCCAGCAGCTTAGGCCTGGCAGGAGCTAACTATGGCTACACCTTC
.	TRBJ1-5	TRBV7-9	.	CASSLAGDSQPQHF	TGTGCCAGCAGCTTAGCAGGGGATAGTCAGCCCCAGCATTTT
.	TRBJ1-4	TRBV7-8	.	CASSPGLGGEKLFF	TGTGCCAGCAGTCCGGGACTAGGGGGAGAAAAACTGTTTTTT
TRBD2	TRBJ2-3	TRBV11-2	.	CASSEAPSGSTDTQYF	TGTGCCAGCAGCGAAGCCCCTAGCGGAAGCACAGATACGCAGTATTTT
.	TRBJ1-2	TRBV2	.	CASRRRAQNYGYTF	TGTGCCAGCAGGCGGCGGGCACAGAACTATGGCTACACCTTC
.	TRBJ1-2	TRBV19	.	CASSIGPRYGYTF	TGTGCCAGTAGTATAGGACCTAGGTATGGCTACACCTTC
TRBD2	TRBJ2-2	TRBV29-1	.	CSVAGLAGARTGELFF	TGCAGCGTTGCAGGACTAGCGGGAGCTCGGACCGGGGAGCTGTTTTTT
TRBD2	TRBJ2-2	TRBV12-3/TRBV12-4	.	CASNQLAPGELFF	TGTGCCAGCAACCAACTAGCGCCCGGGGAGCTGTTTTTT
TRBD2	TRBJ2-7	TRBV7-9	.	CASSTGGGTSGARLSSYEQYF	TGTGCCAGCAGCACAGGGGGGGGAACTAGCGGGGCTCGTCTTAGCTCCTACGAGCAGTACTTC
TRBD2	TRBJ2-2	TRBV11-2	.	CASSPTSGRFPGELFF	TGTGCCAGCAGCCCAACTAGCGGGAGGTTCCCCGGGGAGCTGTTTTTT
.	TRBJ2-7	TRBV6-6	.	CASSYSHGSYEQYF	TGTGCCAGCAGTTACTCTCACGGATCCTACGAGCAGTACTTC
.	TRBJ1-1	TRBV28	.	CASTTVTEAFF	TGTGCCAGCACCACAGTCACTGAAGCTTTCTTT
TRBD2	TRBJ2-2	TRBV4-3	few	CASSQGIAGGPDTGELFF	TGCGCCAGCAGCCAAGGGATAGCGGGAGGGCCTGACACCGGGGAGCTGTTTTTT
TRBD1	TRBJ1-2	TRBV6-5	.	CASSSDRGLIF	TGTGCCAGCAGCTCTGACAGGGGCCTTATCTTC
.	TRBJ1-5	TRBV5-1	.	CASSPTGSPNQPQHF	TGCGCCAGCAGCCCCACAGGTTCCCCCAATCAGCCCCAGCATTTT
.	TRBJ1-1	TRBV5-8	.	CASVDRLMNTEAFF	TGTGCCAGCGTTGACAGGTTGATGAACACTGAAGCTTTCTTT
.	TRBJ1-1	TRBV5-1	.	CASSLPGMGVNTEAFF	TGCGCCAGCAGCTTGCCAGGGATGGGAGTGAACACTGAAGCTTTCTTT
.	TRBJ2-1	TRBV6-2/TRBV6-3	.	CASSSLGRWGGEQFF	TGTGCCAGCAGCTCCCTAGGGCGTTGGGGTGGTGAGCAGTTCTTC
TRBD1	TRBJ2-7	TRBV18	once	CASSPRQGRTYEQYF	TGTGCCAGCTCACCGAGACAGGGGAGGACCTACGAGCAGTACTTC
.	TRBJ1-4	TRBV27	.	CASSGGITTNEKLFF	TGTGCCAGCAGTGGTGGTATAACAACTAATGAAAAACTGTTTTTT
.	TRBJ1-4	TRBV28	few	CASSLSRGLPKVDEKLFF	TGTGCCAGCAGTTTATCGAGGGGACTCCCGAAGGTGGATGAAAAACTGTTTTTT
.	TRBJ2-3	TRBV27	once	CASSMIKDTQYF	TGTGCCAGCAGTATGATAAAAGATACGCAGTATTTT
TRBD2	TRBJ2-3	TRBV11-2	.	CASSRGTIEVDTQYF	TGTGCCAGCAGCCGGGGGACTATAGAAGTAGATACGCAGTATTTT
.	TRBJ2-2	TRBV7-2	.	CASSLMQGNTGELFF	TGTGCCAGCAGCTTAATGCAGGGGAACACCGGGGAGCTGTTTTTT
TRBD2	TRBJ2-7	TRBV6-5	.	CASSYRGSAYEQYF	TGTGCCAGCAGTTATCGCGGGAGCGCCTACGAGCAGTACTTC
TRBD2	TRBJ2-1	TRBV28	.	CASRVYRGGRGNEQFF	TGTGCCAGCAGGGTGTATCGGGGCGGGAGAGGCAATGAGCAGTTCTTC